This entry features one TCR beta chain sequence. The target of this receptor is not known. Base qualities were left out, and no much larger clone turns up one base away. Deletion took 7 bases off V and 5 bases off J, with a span of 21 bases between the germline ends. CDR1 MNHEY and CDR2 SMNVEV are derived from the germline V gene (reference sequence). The CDR3, cysteine through phenylalanine, is 16 amino acids long. The retained sequence is limited to the CDR3, 48 bases, with the frame set at the first base. These data come from a study of T cell responses to AZD1222 COVID-19 vaccine listed by TCRdb under 2021. Regarding the research as a whole: AZD1222 recipients whose second dose came at about 4 weeks and those whose second dose came at about 12 weeks were combined into one group, since spike-specific TCR depth and breadth did not differ between the two schedules. TCR sequencing was performed for some 250 trial participants, of whom around 200 were given two doses of AZD1222 and 26 were given two doses of MenACWY control vaccine. Trial participants were enrolled into age subgroups of 18-55, 56-69 and 70-plus years, which contained around 140, 26 and 57 TCR-sequenced participants, respectively. The full study reports these points: The whole spike protein was spanned by vaccine-associated CD4 TCRs, and dominant responses were seen in regions 160-218 and 743-854. The 56-69-year group was small, and its depth increase did not reach significance, likely because of low power. Epitopes outside the regions mutated in the B.1.351 and B.1.1.7 variants were reportedly recognized by nearly half of the unique spike-specific TCRs. Only 5 to 7 AZD1222 recipients were SARS-CoV-2 seropositive at baseline, limiting conclusions about previously exposed vaccinees. Participants were mostly white British, with more females than males. The authors suggested clonal diversity may have been underestimated. Because no day 14 peak-response samples were available, the repertoires could be characterized only after the peak T cell response. Spike-specific TCR breadth and depth rose significantly after two AZD1222 doses compared with day 0 and with MenACWY recipients.

The CDR3 regions of human TCRbeta chains were subjected to immunosequencing. In the paper's pipeline: TCRs in the repertoires were matched against a reference library of SARS-CoV-2-specific TCRs that had been generated with the MIRA antigen-specificity platform. Breadth was defined as the fraction of unique TCRs that were SARS-CoV-2-associated. Depth was defined as the fraction of total T cells that were SARS-CoV-2-associated. Using the MIRA data, each spike-specific TCR was assigned both to the spike region to which the TCR was reactive and to a CD4 or CD8 class. Log10-transformed breadth and depth values were compared by one-way ANOVA with Sidak's multiple comparisons tests. The clones in this table, taken by TCRdb from immuneACCESS, are in-frame only. Not every clone is retained; where verified, under half of the shortfall comes from an unresolved V gene, and the cause of the rest is unknown. Clone size and V and J calls were adopted from that table, with D and trimming inferred from the DNA. A total of under 130,000 clones appear in this sample, around 91% of them only once. Together, the top ten hold 45% to 55% of the sample.

The intended sense of this specimen's time point label: baseline before first vaccination. The vaccinee samples were drawn from two UK trials, COV001 and COV002, one of which was a single-blind randomized controlled phase 2/3 trial testing AZD1222 (ChAdOx1 nCoV-19) in healthy adults. Trial participant PBMC samples were collected at day 0 and day 28 after the second dose for TCRbeta chain sequencing. The chain uses TRBV27 and TRBJ2-1, and possibly TRBD2, on 5 matching bases. The source of this sequence is an adult in good health. The input for sequencing was peripheral blood, taken on day 0 of AZD1222 vaccination. CDR3 region: CASKSAGGPPDNEQFF. The DNA sequence is as follows: TGTGCCAGCAAATCGGCGGGCGGCCCCCCCGACAATGAGCAGTTCTTC.